This T cell receptor (beta chain) was obtained from a study of CD8+CD57+ T cells in acquired aplastic anemia (dated by TCRdb to 2017 to 2018). Broadly, across the study: A mean of about 3.2 ug of DNA, ranging from about 0.17 to 30 ug, was extracted from sorted CD4+ and CD8+ cells. CD8+CD57+ expansion was defined as frequency above the mean frequency observed in healthy subjects.

Flow cytometry had shown CD8+CD57+ cell expansion in the patients selected for sequencing. Every patient had a diagnosis of severe acquired aplastic anemia based on International Study of Aplastic Anemia and Agranulocytosis and Camitta criteria. At the time blood was sampled, none of the patients had received any therapy. TCR repertoires of sorted CD4+ and CD8+ blood T cells from severe aplastic anemia patients and healthy subjects were deep-sequenced in the study. Patients were enrolled under clinicaltrials.gov protocols 00001620, 01623167, 00001397, 00071045, 00081523 and 00961064 in the USA. Ficoll-Paque density gradient centrifugation was used to isolate peripheral blood mononuclear cells. CD4+ and CD8+ T cells were sorted by FACS or magnetic beads before DNA extraction. CDR1 SQVTM and CDR2 ANQGSEA are derived from the germline V gene. Trimming takes 4 bases from V and 0 bases from J, and the germline ends sit 12 bases apart. Inclusive of the bounding cysteine and phenylalanine, the CDR3 is 14 residues long. CDR3 DNA only is kept here, 42 bases in frame from base 1.

TCR beta VDJ combination and CDR3 sequence profiling used genomic DNA as the template. An Illumina HiSeq 2000 was used for TCR repertoire sequencing. In the original analysis: TRBV/TRBJ rearrangement plots, CDR3 size and DJ length profiles, and Simpson's diversity index were used to assess repertoires. The most abundant DNA sequence in the deep sequencing data was taken as the immunodominant clone. CDR3 amino acid sequences were checked for sharing across subjects and were also compared against the VDJdb database and published repertoires. TCRdb passed the public sequencing reads through fastp at Q25 and MiXCR, retaining productive beta sequences. Each record represents a unique CDR3 protein, reported with the most common genes and DNA among its rows. In this record, the V and J calls reflect TCRdb's handling and not the investigators' own analysis. The sample yields a few hundred thousand distinct CDR3 sequences; 50% to 65% were counted once. Clones ranked in the top ten supply roughly 1.3% of the sample.

This clonotype was counted ten times or more. Its antigen target is currently unknown. No much larger clone exists at a distance of one base, and base qualities are not known. Study-wide conclusions, independent of this receptor: Approximately 31 CD8+ CDR3 sequences were found in both patients and controls but appeared to be highly expressed in patients and within the immunodominant clones of the patients. CD8+ Simpson's diversity did not differ significantly between patients and healthy controls (P=0.060).

What was sequenced was sorted CD4+, CD8+, or CD8+CD57+ T cells (not recorded which) from PBMCs. The rearrangement combines TRBV29-1 with TRBJ1-1, with the D gene not confidently named. The TCR comes from a human donor with aplastic anemia. The CDR3 amino acid sequence is: CSVGLGTMNTEAFF. The DNA sequence reads TGCAGCGTTGGTTTGGGCACGATGAACACTGAAGCTTTCTTT.